The next 32 T cell receptor beta chains were all read from a single sample in a study of T cell responses to AZD1222 COVID-19 vaccine. Using immunoSEQ multiplex PCR, the repertoire was profiled, and TCRdb retains in-frame clones only, with some absent. This sample has about 110,000 clones; 80% to 95% occur once, and the top ten carry about 7.8%. Source: peripheral blood, taken on day 0 of AZD1222 vaccination. Receptors were obtained from an adult in good health.

V gene TRBV6-2 or TRBV6-3 combines with J gene TRBJ1-6; D perhaps matches TRBD1 (5 bases). This CDR3 is built from 15 residues. CDR1 and CDR2 (germline): MNHEY, SVGEGT. V was cut by 5 bases and J by 6 bases, with 14 bases left in between. CDR3 protein: CASSPRERGNSPLHF. Written as DNA, the CDR3 is TGTGCCAGCAGTCCCAGGGAGAGGGGTAATTCACCCCTCCACTTT.

The CDR3 reads CASSLERGLPYEQYF. CDR3 nucleotide sequence: TGTGCCAGCAGCCTCGAACGGGGGTTACCCTACGAGCAGTACTTC. The chain links TRBV14 to TRBJ2-7; a possible D gene is TRBD2 (6 bases). V was clipped by 4 bases and J by 2 bases, with 15 bases between them. The CDR3 is 15 residues long. Germline CDR1 reads SGHDN; CDR2 reads FVKESK.

The chain joins TRBV27 to TRBJ1-6; D is uncertain. This CDR3 spans 14 amino acids. Germline CDR1 is MNHEY and CDR2 is SMNVEV (reference sequence). Trimming stripped 2 bases from V and 5 bases from J, with 7 bases between. The CDR3 here is CASSLAGDNSPLHF. The CDR3 nucleotides read TGTGCCAGCAGTTTAGCCGGAGATAATTCACCCCTCCACTTT.

The chain recombines TRBV29-1 with TRBJ2-1, with unresolved D. Trimming shortened V by 0 bases and J by 6 bases, and 15 bases separated the two germline ends. Germline V gene sequence: CDR1 SQVTM, CDR2 ANQGSEA. The CDR3 contains 15 residues. This chain's CDR3 is CSVEDRWSAPNEQFF. As DNA, the CDR3 is TGCAGCGTTGAAGATCGATGGTCAGCCCCCAATGAGCAGTTCTTC.

The CDR3 reads CATSRDRQLNEQFF. The CDR3 region has the DNA TGTGCCACCAGCAGAGATAGACAGTTGAATGAGCAGTTCTTC. The chain links TRBV15 to TRBJ2-1; perhaps TRBD1 as D (5 bases). This CDR3 has 14 amino acids. Trimming pared 0 bases from V and 7 bases from J, leaving 10 bases between. Per germline, CDR1 LNHNV and CDR2 YYDKDF (reference sequence).

DNA of the CDR3: TGTGCCAGCAGCTTGGGGCTTACAGATACGCAGTATTTT. Encoded protein: CASSLGLTDTQYF. The chain employs TRBV7-8 and TRBJ2-3, with D maybe TRBD1 (5 bases). This CDR3 spans 13 amino acids. Looked up from germline, CDR1 is SGHVS and CDR2 is FQNEAQ. The ends were cut back, 3 bases at V and 3 bases at J, with 7 bases in the middle. The whole variable domain, remainder taken from reference TRBV7-8 and TRBJ2-3, is GAGVSQSPRYKVAKRGQDVALRCDPISGHVSLFWYQQALGQGPEFLTYFQNEAQLDKSGLPSDRFFAERPEGSVSTLKIQRTQQEDSAVYLCASSLGLTDTQYFGPGTRLTVL.

The chain combines TRBV14 with TRBJ1-1; D not resolved. Germline CDR1 is SGHDN and CDR2 is FVKESK. Trimming took off 1 base at V and 1 base at J, with 13 bases between the two ends. This CDR3 is 16 amino acids long. The CDR3 bases are TGTGCCAGCAGCCAAGGGGTTACAGCAACGAACACTGAAGCTTTCTTT. It codes for CASSQGVTATNTEAFF.

The gene calls are TRBV6-5 and TRBJ1-5, with a possible D match to TRBD1 (6 bases). In germline, CDR1 is MNHEY, CDR2 SVGAGI. Trimming pared 6 bases from V and 3 bases from J, leaving 12 bases between. The CDR3 spans 14 residues. This CDR3 reads CASRGQGFNQPQHF. CDR3 nucleotide sequence: TGTGCCAGCAGAGGGCAGGGGTTCAATCAGCCCCAGCATTTT.

This chain connects TRBV19 to TRBJ2-3; 10 bases fit TRBD2. There are 17 residues in the CDR3. V dropped 3 bases and J dropped 3; count of bases not matched to a gene: 9. From germline, CDR1 is LNHDA and CDR2 SQIVND (reference sequence). This CDR3 reads CASSMGKRTSGTDTQYF. The CDR3 DNA follows: TGTGCCAGTAGTATGGGAAAAAGGACTAGCGGAACAGATACGCAGTATTTT.

V and J are TRBV9 and TRBJ2-2, with D possibly matching TRBD1 (6 bases). The V end was cut by 0 bases, the J end by 5 bases, with 11 bases between. Germline assignment: CDR1 SGDLS and CDR2 YYNGEE. The CDR3 is made up of 15 amino acids. For the CDR3, the DNA is TGTGCCAGCAGCGTAGACGTAGGGGGAACCGGGGAGCTGTTTTTT. Protein: CASSVDVGGTGELFF. The full variable domain, with the rest looked up from reference TRBV9 and TRBJ2-2, is DSGVTQTPKHLITATGQRVTLRCSPRSGDLSVYWYQQSLDQGLQFLIQYYNGEERAKGNILERFSAQQFPDLHSELNLSSLELGDSALYFCASSVDVGGTGELFFGEGSRLTVL.

The genes are TRBV5-1 and TRBJ2-5; perhaps TRBD2 as D (5 bases). This CDR3 is built from 17 residues. V dropped 5 bases and J dropped 1 base, with 21 bases sitting between them. CDR1 is SGHRS and CDR2 is YFSETQ in the germline V gene. The CDR3 reads CASRKSAASLSQETQYF. CDR3 in DNA: TGCGCCAGCAGGAAGAGCGCGGCTAGCTTGAGCCAAGAGACCCAGTACTTC.

V is TRBV7-2 and J is TRBJ2-7, with a tentative D call TRBD2 (5 bases). Trimming removed 6 bases from V and 0 bases from J, with 6 bases in between. Germline V lookup: CDR1 SGHTA, CDR2 FQGNSA. This CDR3 has 12 amino acids. CDR3 residues: CASRDFSYEQYF. The CDR3 DNA follows: TGTGCCAGCAGGGACTTCTCCTACGAGCAGTACTTC.

The rearrangement joins TRBV19 to TRBJ1-1; 8 bases align to TRBD1. With V trimmed by 6 bases and J by 0 bases, 12 bases remained unmatched. Germline values: CDR1 LNHDA, CDR2 SQIVND (reference sequence). CDR3 length: 17 amino acids. The CDR3 protein is CASRSGTGGSLNTEAFF. The DNA of the CDR3 is TGTGCCAGTAGGTCCGGGACAGGTGGTTCCCTGAACACTGAAGCTTTCTTT.

The chain recombines TRBV5-4 with TRBJ1-2; tentatively, D is TRBD1 (5 bases). Trimming stripped 4 bases from V and 7 bases from J, with 11 bases between. The CDR3 runs to 12 residues. Germline values: CDR1 SGHNT, CDR2 YYREEE (reference sequence). The CDR3 here is CASSRGIRGYTF. The CDR3 nucleotides are TGTGCCAGCAGCCGGGGGATACGTGGCTACACCTTC. The full variable domain, completed using reference TRBV5-4 and TRBJ1-2, is ETGVTQSPTHLIKTRGQQVTLRCSSQSGHNTVSWYQQALGQGPQFIFQYYREEENGRGNFPPRFSGLQFPNYSSELNVNALELDDSALYLCASSRGIRGYTFGSGTRLTVV.

The genes are TRBV5-1 and TRBJ2-5; D gene uncertain. Germline V gene sequence: CDR1 SGHRS, CDR2 YFSETQ. Deletions cut 0 bases from V and 1 base from J, with 4 bases between. The CDR3 runs to 13 residues. The CDR3 DNA sequence: TGCGCCAGCAGCTTGGTCAGCCAAGAGACCCAGTACTTC. Its translation is CASSLVSQETQYF.

V usage is TRBV4-2 and J usage is TRBJ1-2; D gene uncertain. The length of the CDR3 is 17 residues. From germline, CDR1 is LGHNA and CDR2 YNFKEQ. V gave up 0 bases and J gave up 0 bases, with 14 bases separating them. This CDR3 is CASSQEAKAGANYGYTF. The CDR3 coding sequence is TGTGCCAGCAGCCAAGAGGCCAAGGCAGGAGCTAACTATGGCTACACCTTC.

The chain has TRBV12-3 or TRBV12-4 and TRBJ1-1; unclear D gene. The CDR3 extends over 13 amino acids. V was shortened by 6 bases and J by 1 base, with 9 bases between the two germline ends. The chain's CDR3 is CASSPRSNTEAFF. The CDR3 nucleotides are TGTGCCAGCAGCCCTAGGTCGAACACTGAAGCTTTCTTT.

This clone was observed once. The V call is TRBV30, the J call TRBJ2-1, with unresolved D. Germline V gene sequence: CDR1 GTSNPN, CDR2 SVGIG (reference sequence). There are 12 residues in the CDR3. V dropped 2 bases and J dropped 5 bases, with 7 bases sitting between them. The chain's CDR3 is CAWSLLNNEQFF. CDR3 sequence (DNA): TGTGCCTGGAGTCTGCTCAACAATGAGCAGTTCTTC.

The rearrangement uses TRBV7-9 and TRBJ1-6; TRBD1 agrees at 7 bases. The CDR3 has 15 amino acids. Germline CDR1 SEHNR, CDR2 FQNEAQ (reference sequence). J lost 8 bases, V lost 5 bases, and 9 bases had no gene match. The CDR3 DNA sequence: TGTGCCAGCAGCCATAAACAGGGGTTTGATTCACCCCTCCACTTT. Its protein product is CASSHKQGFDSPLHF.

The CDR3 DNA reads TGTGCCAGCCAAGGTGACAGCTCCTATAATTCACCCCTCCACTTT. Translating gives CASQGDSSYNSPLHF. This chain connects TRBV6-5 to TRBJ1-6, with a possible D match to TRBD1 (5 bases). Germline V gene lookup returns CDR1 MNHEY and CDR2 SVGAGI. The CDR3 has 15 amino acids. Trimming pared 8 bases from V and 0 bases from J, leaving 11 bases between.

CDR3: CASSQEARTGVTGELFF. In DNA, the CDR3 is TGTGCCAGCAGCCAAGAGGCCAGGACTGGGGTCACCGGGGAGCTGTTTTTT. V usage is TRBV3-1 (or the pseudogene TRBV3-2) and J usage is TRBJ2-2, with TRBD2 as a possible D gene (5 bases). Germline loops: CDR1 LGHDT, CDR2 YNNKEL (reference sequence). The CDR3 spans 17 residues. The germline V and J ends were trimmed by 0 bases and 4 bases, with 15 bases remaining between them.

This chain links TRBV10-3 with TRBJ2-7; the match to TRBD1 covers 7 bases. Germline CDR1 reads ENHRY; CDR2 reads SYGVKD. With 7 bases clipped from V and 2 bases from J, the junction kept 5 bases outside the gene matches. The CDR3 runs to 13 residues. The CDR3 nucleotides are TGTGCCATCACTCGGGACAGCGCCTACGAGCAGTACTTC. Its protein product is CAITRDSAYEQYF.

This clone was observed once. The chain recombines TRBV7-3 with TRBJ2-3, with no clear D. V was shortened by 1 base and J by 1 base, with 18 bases between the two germline ends. The length of the CDR3 is 18 residues. Germline-derived CDR1 and CDR2 are SGHTA and FQGTGA. The DNA of the CDR3 is TGTGCCAGCAGCTTAAGCCCCTTAGAGAAACTGGGCACAGATACGCAGTATTTT. As protein: CASSLSPLEKLGTDTQYF.

This clone was detected once. V gene TRBV5-8 combines with J gene TRBJ1-6; tentatively, D is TRBD1 (5 bases). CDR3 length equals 16 residues. The germline CDR1 and CDR2 sequences are SGHTS and YDEGEE. V was shortened by 3 bases and J by 6 bases, with 16 bases between the two germline ends. This chain's CDR3 is CASSSTGQGSNSPLHF. DNA for the CDR3: TGTGCCAGCAGCTCCACCGGCCAGGGCAGTAATTCACCCCTCCACTTT.

The count of this clone is one. This chain uses TRBV7-9 with TRBJ1-6; D might be TRBD1 (5 bases). Trimming left V 0 bases short and J 8 bases short, with 8 bases between. Germline-derived CDR1 and CDR2 are SEHNR and FQNEAQ (reference sequence). This CDR3 is built from 14 residues. CDR3 DNA sequence: TGTGCCAGCAGCTTAGCTACAGGCGATTCACCCCTCCACTTT. It codes for CASSLATGDSPLHF.

The chain combines TRBV4-1 with TRBJ2-5; perhaps D is TRBD1 or TRBD2 (6 bases each). The CDR3 runs to 14 residues. Per germline, CDR1 MGHRA and CDR2 YSYEKL. Trimming stripped 1 base from V and 5 bases from J, with 11 bases between. In DNA, the CDR3 is TGCGCCAGCAGCCAAGCGGGGGCCGGGGAGACCCAGTACTTC. This gives the protein CASSQAGAGETQYF.

This clone occurred a few times. The V and J genes are TRBV15 and TRBJ2-5; D is ambiguous. CDR1 LNHNV and CDR2 YYDKDF come from the germline V gene (reference sequence). The CDR3 spans 16 residues. V was shortened by 0 bases and J by 5 bases, with 16 bases between the two germline ends. The CDR3 region has the DNA TGTGCCACCAGCAGAGATGAGGCAGCAAAAGGGGAGACCCAGTACTTC. It encodes CATSRDEAAKGETQYF.

The chain combines TRBV30 with TRBJ1-4; the D gene is possibly TRBD1 (5 bases). This CDR3 spans 13 amino acids. The germline V gene encodes CDR1 GTSNPN and CDR2 SVGIG (reference sequence). V was clipped by 6 bases and J by 7 bases, with 15 bases between them. CDR3 coding DNA: TGTGCCTGCGCCCCGAGGGGCGGTGAAAAACTGTTTTTT. Its protein is CACAPRGGEKLFF.

The chain joins TRBV11-3 to TRBJ2-1, with a tentative D call TRBD1 (6 bases). Germline CDR1 is SGHNT and CDR2 is YENEEA. The CDR3 sequence is 15 residues long. V was cut by 1 base and J by 9 bases, with 16 bases left in between. The CDR3 loop reads CASSLVQGKLPEQFF. The DNA for the CDR3 is TGTGCCAGCAGCTTAGTACAGGGTAAGCTCCCTGAGCAGTTCTTC.

The chain uses TRBV3-1 (or the pseudogene TRBV3-2) and TRBJ1-6, with D hard to call. Germline V gene lookup returns CDR1 LGHDT and CDR2 YNNKEL (reference sequence). The CDR3 loop spans 12 amino acids. Deletions cut 1 base from V and 9 bases from J, with 4 bases between. The CDR3 reads CASSQGSSPLHF. The CDR3 DNA follows: TGTGCCAGCAGCCAAGGTAGTTCACCCCTCCACTTT.

The V call is TRBV7-9, the J call TRBJ2-3; no definite D call. The V gene lost 0 bases and the J gene lost 8 bases, with 9 bases spanning the gap. Looked up from germline, CDR1 is SEHNR and CDR2 is FQNEAQ (reference sequence). The CDR3 runs 13 residues. Written as DNA, the CDR3 is TGTGCCAGCAGCTTAGCCCCTCACTTTACGCAGTATTTT. Amino acids: CASSLAPHFTQYF.

The chain has TRBV21-1 and TRBJ2-5; TRBD1, the table's D call, was not compared with the DNA. TRBV21-1 is a recognized pseudogene. The CDR3 is made up of 18 amino acids. As DNA, the CDR3 is TGTGCCAGCAGCAAAGCCTCGCACAGGAACTATTACCAAGAGACCCAGTACTTC. It yields the protein CASSKASHRNYYQETQYF.